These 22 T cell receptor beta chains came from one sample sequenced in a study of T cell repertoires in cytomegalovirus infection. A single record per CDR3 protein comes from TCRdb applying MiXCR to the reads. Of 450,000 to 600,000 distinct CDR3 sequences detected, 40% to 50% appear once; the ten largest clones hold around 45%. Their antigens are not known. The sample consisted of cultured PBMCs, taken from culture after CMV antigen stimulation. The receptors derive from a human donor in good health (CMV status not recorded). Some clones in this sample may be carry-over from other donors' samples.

The CDR3 coding sequence is TGTGCCAGCAGCCTTAGCGGTTTTGTGGCCAACGTCCTGACTTTC. Translated, it gives CASSLSGFVANVLTF. This sequence joins TRBV7-6 and TRBJ2-6; TRBD2 might be the D (6 bases). The CDR3 has 15 amino acids. V lost 5 bases and J lost 6, with 14 bases in between. Germline V lookup: CDR1 SGHVS, CDR2 FNYEAQ.

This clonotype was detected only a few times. In DNA form, the CDR3 reads TGTGCCAGCAGTCTCGGGGGGGGGCCAGGAGATACGCAGTATTTT. Translating gives CASSLGGGPGDTQYF. The chain employs TRBV7-2 and TRBJ2-3; 8 bases align to TRBD2. The CDR3 loop spans 15 amino acids. After removal of 6 bases from V and 5 bases from J, the junction contained 10 bases not matched to a gene. Germline V gene sequence: CDR1 SGHTA, CDR2 FQGNSA.

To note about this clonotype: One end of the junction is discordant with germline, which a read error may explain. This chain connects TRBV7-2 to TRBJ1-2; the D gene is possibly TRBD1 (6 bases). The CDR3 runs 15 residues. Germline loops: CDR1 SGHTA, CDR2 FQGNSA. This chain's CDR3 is CASNLIRQGNYGYTF. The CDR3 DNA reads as TGTGCCAGCAACTTAATAAGGCAGGGGAACTATGGCTACACCTTC.

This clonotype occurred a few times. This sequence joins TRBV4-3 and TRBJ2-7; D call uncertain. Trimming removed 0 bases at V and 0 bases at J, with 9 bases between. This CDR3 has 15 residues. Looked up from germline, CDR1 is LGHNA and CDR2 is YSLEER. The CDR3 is CASSQDLGTSYEQYF. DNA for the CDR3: TGCGCCAGCAGCCAAGATCTGGGTACCTCCTACGAGCAGTACTTC.

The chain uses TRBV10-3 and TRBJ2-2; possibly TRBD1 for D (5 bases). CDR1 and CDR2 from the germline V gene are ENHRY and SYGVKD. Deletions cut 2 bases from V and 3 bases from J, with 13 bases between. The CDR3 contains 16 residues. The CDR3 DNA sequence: TGTGCCATCAGTGAGAGAGGACAAGACTACACCGGGGAGCTGTTTTTT. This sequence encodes CAISERGQDYTGELFF.

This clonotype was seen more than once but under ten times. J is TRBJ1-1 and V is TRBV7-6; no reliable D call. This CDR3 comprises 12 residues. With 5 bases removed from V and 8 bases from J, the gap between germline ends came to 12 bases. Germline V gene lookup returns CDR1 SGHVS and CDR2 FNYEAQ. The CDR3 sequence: CASSQDGEEAFF. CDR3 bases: TGTGCCAGCAGCCAGGACGGGGAAGAAGCTTTCTTT.

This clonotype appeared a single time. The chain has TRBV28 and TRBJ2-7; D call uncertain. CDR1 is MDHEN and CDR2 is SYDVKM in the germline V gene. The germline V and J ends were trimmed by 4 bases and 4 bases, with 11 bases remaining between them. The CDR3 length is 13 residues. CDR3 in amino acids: CASSSIGRYEQYF. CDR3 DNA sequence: TGTGCCAGCAGTTCGATCGGACGGTACGAGCAGTACTTC. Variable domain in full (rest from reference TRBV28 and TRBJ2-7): DVKVTQSSRYLVKRTGEKVFLECVQDMDHENMFWYRQDPGLGLRLIYFSYDVKMKEKGDIPEGYSVSREKKERFSLILESASTNQTSMYLCASSSIGRYEQYFGPGTRLTVT.

CDR3 sequence (DNA): TGTGCCAGTGCGGTAAGGGGCCAGGCGGTAACCTATAATTCACCCCTCCACTTT. It translates to CASAVRGQAVTYNSPLHF. J is TRBJ1-6 and V is TRBV19; tentatively, D is TRBD1 (5 bases). The CDR3 runs to 18 residues. Germline V gene data show CDR1 as LNHDA and CDR2 as SQIVND (reference sequence). V was pared by 8 bases and J by 2 bases, with 22 bases between. The variable domain in full, completed from reference TRBV19 and TRBJ1-6, reads DGGITQSPKYLFRKEGQNVTLSCEQNLNHDAMYWYRQDPGQGLRLIYYSQIVNDFQKGDIAEGYSVSREKKESFPLTVTSAQKNPTAFYLCASAVRGQAVTYNSPLHFGNGTRLTVT.

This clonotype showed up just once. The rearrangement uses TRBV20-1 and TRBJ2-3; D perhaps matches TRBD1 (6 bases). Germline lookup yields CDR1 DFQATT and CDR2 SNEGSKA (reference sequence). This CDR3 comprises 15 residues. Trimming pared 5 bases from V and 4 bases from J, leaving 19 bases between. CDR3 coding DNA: TGCAGTGCTCACACGACCTACCAGGGGCCAGATACGCAGTATTTT. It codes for CSAHTTYQGPDTQYF.

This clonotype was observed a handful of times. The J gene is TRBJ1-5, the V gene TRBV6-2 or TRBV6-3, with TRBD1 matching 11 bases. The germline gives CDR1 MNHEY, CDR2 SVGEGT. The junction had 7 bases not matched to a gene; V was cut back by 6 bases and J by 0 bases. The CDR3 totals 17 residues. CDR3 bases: TGTGCCAGCAGCTCCGGACAGGGGGCCGGTAGCAATCAGCCCCAGCATTTT. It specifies CASSSGQGAGSNQPQHF.

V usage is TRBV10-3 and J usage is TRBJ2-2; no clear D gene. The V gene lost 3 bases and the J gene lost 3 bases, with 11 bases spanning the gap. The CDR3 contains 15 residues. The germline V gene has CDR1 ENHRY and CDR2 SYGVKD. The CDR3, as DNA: TGTGCCATCAGTGATGTGGGCCGGTACACCGGGGAGCTGTTTTTT. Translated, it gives CAISDVGRYTGELFF.

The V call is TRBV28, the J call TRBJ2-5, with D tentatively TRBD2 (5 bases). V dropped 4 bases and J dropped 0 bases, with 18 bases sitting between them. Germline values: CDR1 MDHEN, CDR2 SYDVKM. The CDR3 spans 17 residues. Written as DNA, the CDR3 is TGTGCCAGCAGTTCCCTTCTGAGCGGAGAGTACCAAGAGACCCAGTACTTC. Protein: CASSSLLSGEYQETQYF.

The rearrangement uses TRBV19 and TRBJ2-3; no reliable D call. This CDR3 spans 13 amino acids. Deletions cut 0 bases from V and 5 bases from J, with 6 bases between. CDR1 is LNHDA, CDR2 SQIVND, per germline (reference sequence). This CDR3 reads CASSIDWGDTQYF. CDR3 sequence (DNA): TGTGCCAGTAGTATAGATTGGGGAGATACGCAGTATTTT. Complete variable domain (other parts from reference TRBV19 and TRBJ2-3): DGGITQSPKYLFRKEGQNVTLSCEQNLNHDAMYWYRQDPGQGLRLIYYSQIVNDFQKGDIAEGYSVSREKKESFPLTVTSAQKNPTAFYLCASSIDWGDTQYFGPGTRLTVL.

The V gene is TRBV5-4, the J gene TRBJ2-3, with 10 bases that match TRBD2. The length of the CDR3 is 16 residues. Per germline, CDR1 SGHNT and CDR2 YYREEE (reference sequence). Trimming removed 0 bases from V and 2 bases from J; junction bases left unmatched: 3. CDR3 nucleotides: TGTGCCAGCAGCTTGGGGACTAGCGGACCCACAGATACGCAGTATTTT. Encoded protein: CASSLGTSGPTDTQYF.

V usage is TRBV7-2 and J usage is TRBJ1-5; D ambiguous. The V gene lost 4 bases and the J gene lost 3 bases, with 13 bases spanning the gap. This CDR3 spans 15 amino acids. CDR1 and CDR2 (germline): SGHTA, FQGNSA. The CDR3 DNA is TGTGCCAGCAGCTCTTACCCGGGGTCCAATCAGCCCCAGCATTTT. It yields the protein CASSSYPGSNQPQHF.

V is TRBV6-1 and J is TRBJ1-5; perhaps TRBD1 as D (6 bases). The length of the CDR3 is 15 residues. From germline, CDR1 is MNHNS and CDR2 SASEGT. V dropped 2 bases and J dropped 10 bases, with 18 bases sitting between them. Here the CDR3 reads CASSERTEAVVPQHF. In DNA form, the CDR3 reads TGTGCCAGCAGTGAAAGGACAGAGGCCGTAGTACCCCAGCATTTT.

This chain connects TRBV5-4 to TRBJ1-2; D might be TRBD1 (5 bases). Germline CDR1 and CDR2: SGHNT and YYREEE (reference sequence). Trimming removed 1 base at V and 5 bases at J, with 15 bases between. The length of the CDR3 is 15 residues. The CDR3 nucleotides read TGTGCCAGCAGCTTGTTAGACGGGGGAGAGTATGGCTACACCTTC. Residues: CASSLLDGGEYGYTF.

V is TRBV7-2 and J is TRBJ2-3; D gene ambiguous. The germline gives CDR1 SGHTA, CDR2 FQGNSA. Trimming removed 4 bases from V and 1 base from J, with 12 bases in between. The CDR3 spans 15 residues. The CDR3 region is CASSWRGYRTDTQYF. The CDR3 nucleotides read TGTGCCAGCAGCTGGAGAGGCTACCGCACAGATACGCAGTATTTT.

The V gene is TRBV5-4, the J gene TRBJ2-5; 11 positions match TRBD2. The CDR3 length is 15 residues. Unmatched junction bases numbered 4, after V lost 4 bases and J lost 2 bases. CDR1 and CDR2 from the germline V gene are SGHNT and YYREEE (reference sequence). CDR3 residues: CASSAASGGQETQYF. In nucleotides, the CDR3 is TGTGCCAGCAGCGCGGCTAGCGGGGGGCAAGAGACCCAGTACTTC.

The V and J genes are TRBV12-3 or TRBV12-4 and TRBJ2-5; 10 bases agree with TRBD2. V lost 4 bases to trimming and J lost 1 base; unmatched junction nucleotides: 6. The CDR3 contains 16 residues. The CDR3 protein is CASSSLAGALQETQYF. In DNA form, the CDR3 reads TGTGCCAGCAGTTCCCTAGCGGGAGCGCTCCAAGAGACCCAGTACTTC.

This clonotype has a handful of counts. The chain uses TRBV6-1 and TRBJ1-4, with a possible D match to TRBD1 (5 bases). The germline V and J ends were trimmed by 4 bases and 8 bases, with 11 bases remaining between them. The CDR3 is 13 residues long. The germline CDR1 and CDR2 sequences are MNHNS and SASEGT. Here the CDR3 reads CASSVWGEEKLFF. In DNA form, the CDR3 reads TGTGCCAGCAGTGTATGGGGGGAAGAAAAACTGTTTTTT.

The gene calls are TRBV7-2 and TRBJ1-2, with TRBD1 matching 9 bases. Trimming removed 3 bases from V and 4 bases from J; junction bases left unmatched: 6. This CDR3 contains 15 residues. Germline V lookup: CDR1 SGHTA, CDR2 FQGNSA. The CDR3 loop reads CASSLGTGYPYGYTF. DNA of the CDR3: TGTGCCAGCAGCTTGGGGACAGGGTATCCCTATGGCTACACCTTC.